This record looks at one T cell receptor beta chain sequence and its context. Its matching antigen is unknown. Data came from immunoSEQ multiplex PCR; TCRdb stores just in-frame clones and leaves some out. The sample includes approximately 190,000 clones, around 90% of them seen just once. The source of the sample is a study of T cell responses to AZD1222 COVID-19 vaccine. Study findings and constraints: Regions 160-218 and 743-854 held dominance among vaccine-associated CD4 TCRs, which spanned spike. Reports say nearly half of spike-specific TCRs go after unmutated variant regions.

The V gene's germline CDR1 is MNHNS and CDR2 SASEGT. V was clipped by 2 bases and J by 5 bases, with 13 bases between them. The CDR3 spans 14 residues. The chain is built from TRBV6-1 and TRBJ2-7; perhaps TRBD1 as D (5 bases). The origin of this receptor is an adult in good health. Sample: peripheral blood, taken on day 0 of AZD1222 vaccination. CDR3 nucleotides: TGTGCCAGCAGTGAAATCGGCAGGGAAGACGAGCAGTACTTC. Its translation: CASSEIGREDEQYF.